This TCR beta chain was captured by sequencing in a study of cytomegalovirus exposure and HLA in healthy donors. Turning to the study itself: Earlier results showed roughly 120 million unique TCR beta sequences derived from roughly 200 million T cells. Of the donors genotyped, 398 in all, around 77% fell in the Caucasian-associated ancestry cluster.

The sample holds a few counts of this clone. Its antigen remains unknown. In germline, CDR1 is SGHDT, CDR2 YYEEEE. Trimming took off 0 bases at V and 0 bases at J, with 6 bases between the two ends. The CDR3 is made up of 14 amino acids. This cohort consisted of healthy bone marrow donors. General observations from the study: Further analysis, carried out later, found HLA-associated TCR beta chains more clonally expanded than equally common other chains.

60 Vbeta and 13 Jbeta primers were used in PCR. Repertoires were generated with immunoSEQ multiplex PCR, while TCRdb's copy carries only in-frame clones and drops some. The table lists about 120,000 clones, 9% to 10% of them singletons. This rearrangement joins TRBV5-6 to TRBJ1-1; tentatively, D is TRBD1 (5 bases). The receptor was isolated from a man younger than 45 in good health and CMV-seronegative. The sample taken for sequencing was PBMCs. CDR3 sequence: CASSLARVNTEAFF. The CDR3 bases are TGTGCCAGCAGCTTGGCCAGGGTGAACACTGAAGCTTTCTTT.